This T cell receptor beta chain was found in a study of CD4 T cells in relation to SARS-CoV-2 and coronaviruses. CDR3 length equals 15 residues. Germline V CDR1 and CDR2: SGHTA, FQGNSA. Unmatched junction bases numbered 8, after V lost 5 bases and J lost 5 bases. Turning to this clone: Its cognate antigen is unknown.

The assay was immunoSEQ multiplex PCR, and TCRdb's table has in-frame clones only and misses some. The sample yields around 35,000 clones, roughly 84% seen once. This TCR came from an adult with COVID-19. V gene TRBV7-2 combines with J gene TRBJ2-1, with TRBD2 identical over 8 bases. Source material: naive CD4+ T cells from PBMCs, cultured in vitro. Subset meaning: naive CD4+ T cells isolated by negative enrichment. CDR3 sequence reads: CASSPHREGNNEQFF. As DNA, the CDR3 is TGTGCCAGCAGCCCCCATCGGGAGGGAAACAATGAGCAGTTCTTC.